This record covers a single T cell receptor (beta chain). The naive CD8 population came from CD45RO-negative cells selected for CCR7, without terminally differentiated effector memory CD45RA+ cells. The record originates from a study of shared clonotypes between healthy human individuals. TCRdb's copy holds only in-frame clones and misses some; the assay was immunoSEQ multiplex PCR. This table holds around 560,000 clones, 85% to 95% found once. The CDR3 is made up of 15 amino acids. V lost 6 bases, J lost 0 bases, and 6 bases stayed unmatched. Germline V gives CDR1 SEHNR, CDR2 FQNEAQ (reference sequence).

The sequencing input was naive CD8+ T cells sorted from blood. The source of this sequence is a woman in her twenties or thirties in good health. This chain connects TRBV7-9 to TRBJ1-2, with 8 positions matching TRBD1. The CDR3 reads CASRYTGGPNYGYTF. Here the CDR3 DNA reads TGTGCCAGCAGATACACAGGGGGACCTAACTATGGCTACACCTTC.